These T cell receptor beta chains were read from a single sample in a study of blood T cell repertoires in COVID-19. Only in-frame clones appear in the TCRdb table, and some are missing; sequencing was by immunoSEQ multiplex PCR. The sample has 450,000 or so clones, 85% to 90% seen once. Sequencing used peripheral blood. The receptor set was obtained from a man aged 18-30 years with COVID-19, enrolled during active disease. Each CDR3 is given with its conserved first and last residue. D genes are given only for firm matches. Rows give clone size only sometimes, using once, few, many, or a class for an expanded clone.

CDR3aa	CDR3nt	v_gene	d_gene	abundance	j_gene
CASSLTGLAGDEQYF	TGTGCCAGCAGCCTGACGGGACTAGCGGGAGACGAGCAGTACTTC	TRBV7-3	TRBD2	NA	TRBJ2-7
CASRRNLQGETQYF	TGTGCCAGCAGAAGAAACCTTCAGGGGGAGACCCAGTACTTC	TRBV2	NA	NA	TRBJ2-5
CASSLASGRSHNEQFF	TGTGCCAGTAGTCTCGCCAGCGGGAGGTCCCACAATGAGCAGTTCTTC	TRBV19	TRBD2	NA	TRBJ2-1
CASSIDSGGAVHNEQFF	TGTGCCAGTAGTATTGATAGCGGGGGGGCCGTCCACAATGAGCAGTTCTTC	TRBV19	TRBD2	NA	TRBJ2-1
CASSESQNEQYF	TGTGCCAGCAGTGAAAGTCAGAACGAGCAGTACTTC	TRBV6-1	NA	NA	TRBJ2-7
CASSLEVAGGGEKLFF	TGTGCCAGCAGCTTGGAGGTGGCAGGGGGTGGTGAAAAACTGTTTTTT	TRBV5-8	TRBD1	NA	TRBJ1-4
CASSLRGAGTDTQYF	TGCGCCAGCAGCTTAAGGGGAGCGGGGACAGATACGCAGTATTTT	TRBV5-1	TRBD2	NA	TRBJ2-3
CASRTGTDNSPLHF	TGTGCCAGCAGGACAGGGACGGATAATTCACCCCTCCACTTT	TRBV2	TRBD1	NA	TRBJ1-6
CASEKTNTDTQYF	TGTGCCAGCGAGAAGACTAACACAGATACGCAGTATTTT	TRBV6-5	NA	NA	TRBJ2-3
CASSYLDGTGELFF	TGTGCCAGCAGCTACCTAGACGGGACCGGGGAGCTGTTTTTT	TRBV6-4	NA	NA	TRBJ2-2
CAWIRGIPGSRGYGYTF	TGTGCCTGGATACGGGGGATCCCAGGGTCAAGGGGCTATGGCTACACCTTC	TRBV30	NA	NA	TRBJ1-2
CASSLTGLESPLHF	TGTGCCAGTAGCCTGACAGGGTTAGAGTCACCCCTCCACTTT	TRBV19	TRBD1	few	TRBJ1-6
CASSLVSGTGGLRHINNEQFF	TGTGCCAGCAGCTTAGTCAGTGGGACAGGGGGCCTCCGGCATATTAACAATGAGCAGTTCTTC	TRBV7-8	TRBD1	once	TRBJ2-1
CASSQKQGAVTNTQYF	TGTGCCAGCAGTCAAAAACAGGGAGCGGTCACAAATACGCAGTATTTT	TRBV25-1	NA	NA	TRBJ2-3
CASRTGVGYGYTF	TGTGCCAGCCGAACAGGGGTGGGCTATGGCTACACCTTC	TRBV6-6	TRBD1	NA	TRBJ1-2
CASSEPTGPGSPLHF	TGTGCCAGCAGTGAACCGACAGGTCCGGGGTCACCCCTCCACTTT	TRBV6-1	NA	NA	TRBJ1-6
CASSQATGANQPQHF	TGCGCCAGCAGCCAAGCAACAGGGGCCAATCAGCCCCAGCATTTT	TRBV4-1	TRBD1	NA	TRBJ1-5
CASSLVGGTTNSPLHF	TGTGCCAGCAGCTTAGTTGGCGGCACAACCAATTCACCCCTCCACTTT	TRBV7-2	NA	once	TRBJ1-6
CASKTSGGARGEQFF	TGTGCCAGCAAGACTAGCGGGGGCGCCCGGGGTGAGCAGTTCTTC	TRBV6-5	TRBD2	NA	TRBJ2-1
CASSHGRYTEAFF	TGTGCCAGCAGCCATGGCCGATACACTGAAGCTTTCTTT	TRBV14	NA	NA	TRBJ1-1
CASSQAIAGGGYNEQFF	TGTGCCAGCAGCCAAGCAATAGCGGGAGGAGGGTACAATGAGCAGTTCTTC	TRBV4-2	TRBD2	NA	TRBJ2-1
CSASGGGTGELFF	TGCAGTGCTAGTGGGGGGGGCACCGGGGAGCTGTTTTTT	TRBV20-1	TRBD2	NA	TRBJ2-2
CASRSHQGIVTEAFF	TGTGCCAGCAGATCCCACCAGGGGATCGTCACTGAAGCTTTCTTT	TRBV27	NA	NA	TRBJ1-1
CASSLTGSMGNTIYF	TGTGCCAGTAGTCTGACAGGGAGTATGGGAAACACCATATATTTT	TRBV19	TRBD1	NA	TRBJ1-3
CASRPTGAGGEQYF	TGTGCCAGCAGGCCGACAGGGGCCGGGGGGGAGCAGTACTTC	TRBV28	NA	NA	TRBJ2-7
CASSLEATREETQYF	TGTGCCAGCAGCTTAGAGGCTACAAGGGAGGAGACCCAGTACTTC	TRBV7-9	NA	few	TRBJ2-5
CASSRTGGVEDNEQFF	TGTGCCAGCAGTCGGACAGGGGGCGTAGAAGACAATGAGCAGTTCTTC	TRBV2	TRBD1	NA	TRBJ2-1
CASSSTDTQYF	TGTGCCAGCAGTTCGACAGATACGCAGTATTTT	TRBV2	NA	NA	TRBJ2-3
CASSPRTAPYEQYF	TGTGCCAGCAGCCCGCGGACAGCGCCCTACGAGCAGTACTTC	TRBV7-9	NA	NA	TRBJ2-7
CASSLIGFGQETQYF	TGTGCCAGCAGCTTAATCGGGTTCGGCCAAGAGACCCAGTACTTC	TRBV11-2	NA	NA	TRBJ2-5
CAAARDRGEKLFF	TGTGCCGCGGCGCGGGACAGGGGAGAAAAACTGTTTTTT	TRBV19	TRBD1	NA	TRBJ1-4
CSVETGQSTEAFF	TGCAGCGTCGAGACAGGGCAGAGCACTGAAGCTTTCTTT	TRBV29-1	TRBD1	NA	TRBJ1-1
CAWCPSRAAGWEQYF	TGTGCCTGGTGTCCCTCCAGGGCCGCCGGGTGGGAGCAGTACTTC	TRBV30	NA	few	TRBJ2-7
CASSQSGQGMGYTF	TGTGCCAGCAGCCAATCCGGGCAGGGGATGGGCTACACCTTC	TRBV3-1/TRBV3-2	NA	NA	TRBJ1-2
CASSVALGVYNEQFF	TGTGCCAGCAGCGTAGCTTTGGGAGTATACAATGAGCAGTTCTTC	TRBV9	NA	NA	TRBJ2-1
CTSSQRRQRNEKLFF	TGCACCAGCAGCCAACGTCGGCAGCGAAATGAAAAACTGTTTTTT	TRBV1	NA	NA	TRBJ1-4
CASQDREISGNTIYF	TGCGCCAGCCAGGACAGGGAGATTTCGGGAAACACCATATATTTT	TRBV10-2	TRBD1	NA	TRBJ1-3
CASSRGTAQQFF	TGTGCCAGCAGCCGCGGGACAGCTCAGCAGTTCTTC	TRBV12-3/TRBV12-4	NA	NA	TRBJ2-1
CASRGGTGSGYTF	TGTGCCAGCAGGGGGGGGACAGGGTCTGGCTACACCTTC	TRBV6-5	TRBD1	NA	TRBJ1-2
CASSETSGRVGEQYF	TGTGCCAGCAGCGAGACTAGCGGGCGAGTTGGGGAGCAGTACTTC	TRBV13	TRBD2	NA	TRBJ2-7
CASSKGPSGDTIQETQYF	TGCGCCAGCAGCAAAGGGCCTAGCGGGGACACAATTCAAGAGACCCAGTACTTC	TRBV5-1	TRBD2	NA	TRBJ2-5
CASSISGTGYYEQYF	TGTGCCAGTAGTATTTCTGGGACAGGGTACTACGAGCAGTACTTC	TRBV19	TRBD1	NA	TRBJ2-7
CASSQTTGGEQYF	TGTGCCAGCAGCCAAACCACAGGGGGCGAGCAGTACTTC	TRBV7-3	TRBD1	NA	TRBJ2-7
CASSGSTDRGSPLHF	TGTGCCAGCAGCGGGTCGACAGATCGTGGGTCACCCCTCCACTTT	TRBV9	NA	NA	TRBJ1-6
CAWSVPRLDPDTQYF	TGTGCCTGGAGTGTACCGAGACTAGATCCAGATACGCAGTATTTT	TRBV30	NA	NA	TRBJ2-3
CASSFPGGPNEQYF	TGTGCCAGCAGTTTCCCGGGGGGGCCGAACGAGCAGTACTTC	TRBV27	TRBD2	NA	TRBJ2-7
CASSQAAQETQYF	TGCGCCAGCAGTCAAGCTGCTCAAGAGACCCAGTACTTC	TRBV5-1	NA	NA	TRBJ2-5
CASSSVPTGEAFF	TGTGCCAGCAGCTCAGTCCCGACAGGTGAAGCTTTCTTT	TRBV7-3	NA	NA	TRBJ1-1
CASRVRGLEETQYF	TGTGCCAGCAGGGTAAGGGGGCTGGAAGAGACCCAGTACTTC	TRBV3-1/TRBV3-2	TRBD1	NA	TRBJ2-5
CASSELGTANTEAFF	TGTGCCAGCAGTGAACTAGGGACAGCCAACACTGAAGCTTTCTTT	TRBV6-1	TRBD1	NA	TRBJ1-1
CASRASGTGGYTF	TGTGCCAGCAGAGCGTCCGGGACAGGCGGCTACACCTTC	TRBV12-3/TRBV12-4	TRBD1	once	TRBJ1-2
CSARALETQYF	TGCAGTGCTAGAGCTCTAGAGACCCAGTACTTC	TRBV20-1	NA	NA	TRBJ2-5
CASSPRGVRSGETQYF	TGTGCCAGCAGCCCCCGGGGTGTCCGGTCTGGGGAGACCCAGTACTTC	TRBV7-8	NA	NA	TRBJ2-5
CASRASSEAFF	TGTGCCAGCAGGGCCTCCTCTGAAGCTTTCTTT	TRBV7-9	NA	few	TRBJ1-1
CASSKQGTQETQYF	TGTGCCAGTAGTAAACAGGGGACCCAGGAGACCCAGTACTTC	TRBV19	TRBD1	NA	TRBJ2-5
CASSSQAGGLGDTQYF	TGTGCCAGCAGCTCCCAAGCGGGGGGGCTCGGAGATACGCAGTATTTT	TRBV7-2	TRBD2	once	TRBJ2-3
CASSLDYLDSHEQYF	TGTGCCAGCAGCTTAGACTACCTAGATAGTCACGAGCAGTACTTC	TRBV11-2	NA	NA	TRBJ2-7
CATSDPGDSSYNEQFF	TGTGCCACCAGTGATCCGGGGGACAGTTCCTACAATGAGCAGTTCTTC	TRBV24-1	NA	NA	TRBJ2-1
CASNEARWETQYF	TGTGCCAGCAACGAGGCTCGATGGGAGACCCAGTACTTC	TRBV2	NA	NA	TRBJ2-5
CASSPEVVGYYGYTF	TGTGCCAGCAGCCCTGAGGTCGTCGGATACTATGGCTACACCTTC	TRBV7-9	NA	NA	TRBJ1-2